Below, one TCR beta chain is given with its context. Its cognate antigen has yet to be identified. The input lacks base qualities; no much larger clone sits a single base away. These data are taken from a study of T-cell reconstitution after alpha-beta-depleted transplantation in children listed by TCRdb under 2016. Study-level background: Using TCR repertoire profiling, the study followed T-cell immune reconstitution in a quantitative way in children after TCRalphabeta/CD19-depleted allogeneic hematopoietic cell transplantation.

Library construction relied on PCR. Sequencing used an Illumina HiSeq 2500. TCR library preparation used molecular barcoding, with unique molecular identifiers applied to normalize quantification of the TCRbeta repertoire. TCRdb took the public reads, trimmed them with fastp at Q25, ran MiXCR for clone calling and kept in-frame beta chains. Each entry is one CDR3 protein sequence, shown with its most common DNA and genes. The sample records approximately 270,000 distinct CDR3 sequences, 9.5% to 10% of which are singletons. Clones ranked in the top ten supply about 9.5% of the sample. Sequences SNHLY (CDR1) and FYNNEI (CDR2) are obtained from the germline V gene. Cut back by 0 bases and 7 bases, the V and J ends lie 18 bases apart. Spanning cysteine to phenylalanine, the CDR3 consists of 16 amino acids. The retained sequence is limited to the CDR3, 48 bases, with the frame set at the first base.

The material sequenced was PBMCs from the stem cell graft donor, taken from the stem cell graft. The receptor comes from a human donor who donated a stem cell graft to a child with SCID. The sequence links TRBV2 to TRBJ1-2; the D region possibly corresponds to TRBD1 (6 bases align). The DNA sequence is as follows: TGTGCCAGCAGTGAAGCGGAGGGGGTCTCGGGAACTGGCTACACCTTC. Translated, it reads CASSEAEGVSGTGYTF.